One sample yielded the 9 T cell receptor beta chains listed below, sequenced in a study of PD-1 blockade in mismatch repair-deficient tumors. Sequencing was performed with immunoSEQ multiplex PCR; in TCRdb, only in-frame clones are kept and a portion is missing. Among some 51,000 clones, roughly 80% were seen once, and the ten largest hold 7% to 8.5%. Sequences were derived from peripheral blood, sampled roughly 21 weeks after starting pembrolizumab. The source of these receptors is an adult with mismatch repair-deficient cancer.

V is TRBV30 and J is TRBJ2-1, with a possible D match to TRBD2 (5 bases). The V end lost 2 bases, the J end lost 4 bases, and 18 bases lay between the germline ends. Germline assignment: CDR1 GTSNPN and CDR2 SVGIG (reference sequence). The CDR3 has 16 residues. The CDR3 loop reads CAWSPHGQRPYNEQFF. The CDR3 DNA follows: TGTGCCTGGAGTCCACACGGCCAGCGGCCGTACAATGAGCAGTTCTTC.

Concerning this clone: Other DNA sequences in the same sample also yield this CDR3. The CDR3 DNA is TGTGCCAGCAGCCCGGGACGAAGGAGCTCCTACAATGAGCAGTTCTTC. It yields the protein CASSPGRRSSYNEQFF. This chain joins TRBV7-3 and TRBJ2-1; D may be TRBD1 or TRBD2 (5 bases each). V lost 5 bases and J 0 bases, leaving 14 bases between the germline ends. From germline, CDR1 is SGHTA and CDR2 FQGTGA. The CDR3 loop spans 16 amino acids.

This rearrangement joins TRBV5-8 to TRBJ2-6; 12 positions match TRBD2. Germline CDR1 is SGHTS and CDR2 is YDEGEE. V shed 0 bases and J 2 bases; nucleotides not matched to a gene: 0. The CDR3 is made up of 17 amino acids. In DNA, the CDR3 is TGTGCCAGCAGCTTGGGACTAGCGGGAGCTGGGGCCAACGTCCTGACTTTC. Its translation is CASSLGLAGAGANVLTF.

V is TRBV11-2 and J is TRBJ1-2; TRBD1 aligns across 8 bases. CDR1 is SGHAT and CDR2 is FQNNGV in the germline V gene. The trim removed 10 bases at V and 2 bases at J, leaving 15 bases unmatched. This CDR3 has 16 amino acids. The CDR3 bases are TGTGCCACATGGCAGGACAGGGCGGCGGGGAACTATGGCTACACCTTC. This sequence encodes CATWQDRAAGNYGYTF.

The CDR3 loop is CASSLGTASGISFF. CDR3 nucleotides: TGTGCCAGCAGCTTAGGGACGGCTAGCGGGATTTCGTTCTTC. This chain connects TRBV7-8 to TRBJ2-1; 9 nucleotides agree with TRBD2. The CDR3 contains 14 residues. The germline gives CDR1 SGHVS, CDR2 FQNEAQ. The V and J ends lost 1 base and 15 bases, in that order; junction bases with no gene match: 10.

The V call is TRBV19, the J call TRBJ1-2; D unresolved. Germline V CDR1 and CDR2: LNHDA, SQIVND (reference sequence). CDR3 length: 11 residues. V lost 3 bases to trimming and J lost 7 bases, with 6 bases between them. CDR3 region: CASSIGSGYTF. For the CDR3, the DNA is TGTGCCAGTAGTATTGGAAGTGGCTACACCTTC.

The chain recombines TRBV4-3 with TRBJ2-1; D might be TRBD2 (6 bases). Trimming took 0 bases from V and 4 from J, leaving 10 bases between them. Germline V CDR1 and CDR2: LGHNA, YSLEER. This CDR3 is 15 amino acids long. CDR3 protein: CASSQELAEYNEQFF. In nucleotides, the CDR3 is TGCGCCAGCAGCCAAGAGTTAGCGGAGTACAATGAGCAGTTCTTC.

The chain recombines TRBV18 with TRBJ2-1; 8 bases match TRBD1. The CDR3 sequence is 13 residues long. CDR1 and CDR2 (germline): KGHSH, LQKENI. V dropped 3 bases and J dropped 6; count of bases not matched to a gene: 1. The CDR3 DNA is TGTGCCAGCTCACCTACAGGGGGCAATGAGCAGTTCTTC. It yields the protein CASSPTGGNEQFF.

The V and J genes are TRBV30 and TRBJ2-5, with 8 nucleotides matching TRBD1. In germline, CDR1 is GTSNPN, CDR2 SVGIG (reference sequence). The CDR3 consists of 13 residues. V shed 4 bases, J shed 5 bases, and the junction held 6 bases outside the gene matches. The CDR3 nucleotides read TGTGCCTGGACCCAGGGGGCGGGGGAGACCCAGTACTTC. It codes for CAWTQGAGETQYF.